This is a list of T cell receptor beta chains from one sample in a study of blood T cell repertoires in COVID-19. This table comes from immunoSEQ multiplex PCR, and its TCRdb copy is limited to in-frame clones, with some not included. The sample gives over 130,000 clones, approximately 89% of which show up once; more than 25% is in the top ten. Sequencing was carried out using peripheral blood. All receptors come from a human donor in a cohort sampled during active COVID-19. The CDR3 runs from the conserved cysteine through the conserved F or W. The D gene is left open where the match is weak. Expanded clones are given a class, and other clones once, few, many or no size at all.

cdr3_aa cdr3_nt d_call j_call v_call clone_size
CATQPPGGRVGNQPQHF TGTGCCACCCAGCCCCCAGGGGGCCGAGTTGGCAATCAGCCCCAGCATTTT TRBD1 TRBJ1-5 TRBV19 NA
CASSLQGAAHTEAFF TGTGCCAGCTCTCTACAGGGGGCCGCACACACTGAAGCTTTCTTT TRBD1 TRBJ1-1 TRBV18 NA
CASSYSKGRGGDGYTF TGTGCCAGCAGTTACTCGAAGGGCAGGGGTGGGGATGGCTACACCTTC NA TRBJ1-2 TRBV6-5 NA
CASRSQGILVETQYF TGTGCCAGCAGGTCTCAGGGGATTCTAGTAGAGACCCAGTACTTC NA TRBJ2-5 TRBV2 NA
CASDEAGSSYNEQFF TGTGCCAGCGATGAAGCGGGGAGCTCCTACAATGAGCAGTTCTTC TRBD2 TRBJ2-1 TRBV6-1 NA
CSVLLETGAYEQYF TGCAGCGTCCTCTTAGAGACAGGGGCCTACGAGCAGTACTTC TRBD1 TRBJ2-7 TRBV29-1 NA
CASWGDRSNQPQHF TGTGCCAGCTGGGGGGACAGGTCAAATCAGCCCCAGCATTTT TRBD1 TRBJ1-5 TRBV6-5 NA
CASSLSTSYEQYF TGTGCCAGCTCACTATCAACGAGCTACGAGCAGTACTTC NA TRBJ2-7 TRBV18 NA
CASRQGARYGYTF TGTGCCAGCAGACAGGGGGCGCGGTATGGCTACACCTTC TRBD1 TRBJ1-2 TRBV25-1 NA
CASSLIAGGGTEAFF TGTGCCAGCAGCTTAATTGCCGGTGGAGGCACTGAAGCTTTCTTT NA TRBJ1-1 TRBV7-3 NA
CASSPVQGLDTQYF TGTGCCAGCTCACCGGTACAGGGTTTAGATACGCAGTATTTT NA TRBJ2-3 TRBV18 NA
CASSYSGTPLHF TGTGCCAGCAGTTACTCGGGCACACCCCTCCACTTT NA TRBJ1-6 TRBV6-5 NA
CASSQDPGAGNYGYTF TGTGCCAGCAGCCAAGACCCAGGGGCAGGGAACTATGGCTACACCTTC NA TRBJ1-2 TRBV4-2 NA
CSVEGQAYGYTF TGCAGCGTTGAAGGACAGGCCTATGGCTACACCTTC NA TRBJ1-2 TRBV29-1 once
CATSRGTSGVYNEQFF TGTGCCACCAGCAGAGGGACTAGCGGGGTCTACAATGAGCAGTTCTTC TRBD2 TRBJ2-1 TRBV15 once
CASSLREGFDGYTF TGTGCCAGCAGCTTACGCGAGGGCTTTGATGGCTACACCTTC NA TRBJ1-2 TRBV11-2 NA
CASSLDRNYGYTF TGTGCCAGCAGCTTGGACAGGAACTATGGCTACACCTTC NA TRBJ1-2 TRBV5-5 NA
CASSQPTGLGEQYF TGTGCCAGCAGCCAACCAACAGGGCTGGGCGAGCAGTACTTC NA TRBJ2-7 TRBV7-9 NA
CASSLRRGGEQFF TGTGCCAGCAGCTTAAGGCGGGGGGGTGAGCAGTTCTTC TRBD2 TRBJ2-1 TRBV11-1 NA
CASSGLRGPFTDTQYF TGTGCCAGCAGTGGCCTAAGGGGGCCTTTCACAGATACGCAGTATTTT TRBD1 TRBJ2-3 TRBV6-1 NA
CASSPSRGQGDEKLFF TGTGCCAGCAGCCCGAGCCGCGGACAGGGCGATGAAAAACTGTTTTTT TRBD1 TRBJ1-4 TRBV11-1 few
CASTSRGAEKLFF TGTGCCAGCACCTCCCGGGGGGCTGAAAAACTGTTTTTT NA TRBJ1-4 TRBV27 NA
CASSGTGGSNYGYTF TGTGCCAGCAGCGGGACAGGGGGCTCGAACTATGGCTACACCTTC TRBD1 TRBJ1-2 TRBV5-4 NA
CASSLIGGYGYTF TGTGCCAGCAGCTTGATAGGGGGCTATGGCTACACCTTC NA TRBJ1-2 TRBV5-6 once
CASSFVVRYNSPLHF TGTGCCAGCAGTTTCGTTGTTAGATATAATTCACCCCTCCACTTT NA TRBJ1-6 TRBV27 few
CASSILRTGGQPQHF TGTGCCAGTAGTATTCTCCGGACAGGGGGTCAGCCCCAGCATTTT TRBD1 TRBJ1-5 TRBV19 once
CASSPITGGNYGYTF TGTGCCAGCTCACCAATAACAGGGGGGAACTATGGCTACACCTTC TRBD1 TRBJ1-2 TRBV18 NA
CASSQAGTYTGELFF TGTGCCAGCAGCCAGGCCGGGACTTACACCGGGGAGCTGTTTTTT NA TRBJ2-2 TRBV3-1/TRBV3-2 NA
CAWSVGAGKREQYF TGTGCCTGGAGTGTAGGAGCGGGAAAGAGGGAGCAGTACTTC TRBD2 TRBJ2-7 TRBV30 NA
CASSTLRGAEGTDTQYF TGTGCCAGCAGCACCTTACGGGGGGCGGAGGGCACAGATACGCAGTATTTT NA TRBJ2-3 TRBV7-8 NA
CASSLRTSANEQFF TGTGCCAGCAGCTTACGGACTAGCGCAAATGAGCAGTTCTTC TRBD2 TRBJ2-1 TRBV7-2 once
CASSQDWGFRNEQFF TGTGCCAGCAGCCAAGATTGGGGCTTCCGTAATGAGCAGTTCTTC NA TRBJ2-1 TRBV4-2 NA
CASSDTPSSYEQYF TGTGCCAGCAGCGACACTCCGAGCTCCTACGAGCAGTACTTC NA TRBJ2-7 TRBV5-4 once
CASSSRLAGQGRYEQYF TGTGCCAGCAGCTCCCGACTAGCGGGGCAAGGGCGTTACGAGCAGTACTTC TRBD2 TRBJ2-7 TRBV5-4 NA
CASSIVQRGIYEQYF TGTGCCAGTAGTATAGTTCAGCGGGGGATCTACGAGCAGTACTTC TRBD2 TRBJ2-7 TRBV19 NA
CASSLQQGRGYTF TGTGCCAGCAGCTTACAGCAGGGGAGAGGCTACACCTTC NA TRBJ1-2 TRBV7-2 NA
CATSSPGGVAYEQYF TGTGCCACCAGCTCCCCCGGGGGGGTGGCTTACGAGCAGTACTTC TRBD2 TRBJ2-7 TRBV15 once